Presented here are 16 T cell receptor beta chains from one specimen sequenced in a study of human T cells and chemical hapten exposure. Each CDR3 protein gets one entry after TCRdb re-called the RACE reads with MiXCR. The sample records under 55,000 distinct CDR3 sequences, 9.9% being singletons. Time point noted: patch test 3, about 24 weeks after DPC sensitization. Regarding treatment: therapeutic diphenylcyclopropenone sensitization with weekly scalp DPC. Here the sequenced sample was whole blood, taken in connection with sensitization to the hapten diphenylcyclopropenone (DPC). These receptors all stem from a woman between 35 and 50 years old with alopecia areata. Some clones in this sample may be carry-over from other donors' samples.

A few counts support this clonotype. This chain connects TRBV5-1 to TRBJ1-5; no clear D. The V end lost 0 bases, the J end lost 4 bases, and 8 bases lay between the germline ends. Per germline, CDR1 SGHRS and CDR2 YFSETQ. This CDR3 spans 14 amino acids. DNA of the CDR3: TGCGCCAGCAGCTTGGGGGTCGGGAATCAGCCCCAGCATTTT. It codes for CASSLGVGNQPQHF.

This clonotype was observed at least ten times. The V gene is TRBV28, the J gene TRBJ2-3; D remains ambiguous. Per the germline V gene, CDR1 is MDHEN and CDR2 is SYDVKM. Trimming pared 3 bases from V and 0 bases from J, leaving 7 bases between. The CDR3 is made up of 14 amino acids. The CDR3, as DNA: TGTGCCAGCAGTTTGTTGACAAGCACAGATACGCAGTATTTT. It encodes CASSLLTSTDTQYF.

This clonotype was detected only a few times. The chain recombines TRBV5-1 with TRBJ2-7; 14 nucleotides agree with TRBD2. Per the germline V gene, CDR1 is SGHRS and CDR2 is YFSETQ. This CDR3 region has 16 residues. The J segment lost 2 bases and the V segment lost 4 bases, leaving 5 bases of the junction unmatched. The CDR3 is CASSQGTSGGPYEQYF. The CDR3 DNA sequence: TGCGCCAGCAGCCAGGGGACTAGCGGGGGTCCCTACGAGCAGTACTTC.

This chain uses TRBV7-8 with TRBJ2-1; possible D gene TRBD1, 5 bases. The CDR3 is 13 residues long. Per germline, CDR1 SGHVS and CDR2 FQNEAQ. V gave up 0 bases and J gave up 6 bases, with 6 bases separating them. CDR3 sequence (DNA): TGTGCCAGCAGCTTAGCAGGGGTCAATGAGCAGTTCTTC. Encoded protein: CASSLAGVNEQFF.

The V call is TRBV20-1, the J call TRBJ2-1; D call uncertain. Trimming pared 4 bases from V and 0 bases from J, leaving 16 bases between. Per the germline V gene, CDR1 is DFQATT and CDR2 is SNEGSKA (reference sequence). This CDR3 spans 16 amino acids. CDR3 coding DNA: TGCAGTGCTACGGACCGTTGGTCTAGCTCCTACAATGAGCAGTTCTTC. Translated: CSATDRWSSSYNEQFF.

V is TRBV27 and J is TRBJ2-3, with 15 bases that match TRBD2. The V and J ends lost 4 bases and 2 bases, in that order; junction bases with no gene match: 13. The CDR3 is 20 residues long. Germline loops: CDR1 MNHEY, CDR2 SMNVEV (reference sequence). In nucleotides, the CDR3 is TGTGCCAGCAGTTCACGAGGGACTAGCGGGGGGCTCTTTCTCACAGATACGCAGTATTTT. This translates into CASSSRGTSGGLFLTDTQYF.

This clonotype was seen ten or more times. The chain is built from TRBV7-9 and TRBJ2-7; unclear D gene. V lost 0 bases, J lost 4 bases, and 13 bases lay in between. Germline lookup yields CDR1 SEHNR and CDR2 FQNEAQ (reference sequence). The CDR3 contains 15 residues. The CDR3 sequence is CASSLADPARYEQYF. Here the CDR3 DNA reads TGTGCCAGCAGCTTAGCAGACCCAGCGAGATACGAGCAGTACTTC.

This clonotype was counted ten times or more. V and J are TRBV12-3 or TRBV12-4 and TRBJ2-2; D is perhaps TRBD1 (6 bases). V lost 3 bases, J lost 5 bases, and 13 bases lay in between. CDR3 size: 15 residues. CDR3 DNA: TGTGCCAGCAGTTTTCGTCCCGGGACAACCGGGGAGCTGTTTTTT. The encoded protein is CASSFRPGTTGELFF.

This clonotype was recorded at least ten times. The chain couples TRBV30 to TRBJ1-5; D is possibly TRBD1 (5 bases). The CDR3 length is 14 residues. Germline V CDR1 and CDR2: GTSNPN, SVGIG (reference sequence). Trimming took off 5 bases at V and 0 bases at J, with 11 bases between the two ends. CDR3 residues: CAWDSNHSNQPQHF. The CDR3 nucleotides are TGTGCCTGGGACAGTAACCATAGCAATCAGCCCCAGCATTTT.

This clonotype was counted only a few times. Here the CDR3 DNA reads TGCGCCAGCAGCCAAGATAATCAGCCCCAGCATTTT. Protein: CASSQDNQPQHF. The chain links TRBV4-1 to TRBJ1-5, with unresolved D. Germline V gives CDR1 MGHRA, CDR2 YSYEKL. Between the trimmed V and J ends, which lost 0 bases and 4 bases, there was a span of 1 base. The CDR3 has 12 residues.

This clonotype was detected a few times. V and J are TRBV2 and TRBJ1-4; TRBD1 agrees at 7 bases. Per germline, CDR1 SNHLY and CDR2 FYNNEI. The junction had 7 bases not matched to a gene; V was cut back by 4 bases and J by 5 bases. The CDR3 has 15 amino acids. CDR3 sequence (DNA): TGTGCCAGCAGTGGAGACAGGGCTGGCAATGAAAAACTGTTTTTT. Its translation: CASSGDRAGNEKLFF.

This clonotype was observed a handful of times. In DNA, the CDR3 is TGTGCCAGCAGCTCCCGCGGGGGGCCTTCCCCCCTCCACTTT. Residues: CASSSRGGPSPLHF. The rearrangement links TRBV9 to TRBJ1-6, with D possibly being TRBD1 (6 bases). The CDR3 is 14 amino acids. Germline V gene data show CDR1 as SGDLS and CDR2 as YYNGEE. With 4 bases removed from V and 13 bases from J, the gap between germline ends came to 18 bases.

This clonotype was counted between two and nine times. The chain uses TRBV7-9 and TRBJ1-2, with TRBD1 as a possible D gene (6 bases). V was pared by 3 bases and J by 8 bases, with 10 bases between. The CDR3 totals 12 residues. CDR1 and CDR2 from the germline V gene are SEHNR and FQNEAQ (reference sequence). In DNA form, the CDR3 reads TGTGCCAGCAGCTTCAACAGGGCCGGCTACACCTTC. Encoded protein: CASSFNRAGYTF.

The rearrangement uses TRBV2 and TRBJ2-1; D is ambiguous. The CDR3 length is 11 residues. V lost 8 bases, J lost 10 bases, and 12 bases lay in between. CDR1 SNHLY and CDR2 FYNNEI come from the germline V gene. The CDR3 is CASSYSTEQFF. The CDR3 coding sequence is TGTGCCAGCTCTTATAGCACCGAGCAGTTCTTC.

In its sample, this clonotype was seen a few times. The chain is built from TRBV6-1 and TRBJ2-3; no clear D gene. Germline lookup yields CDR1 MNHNS and CDR2 SASEGT. Trimming left V 1 base short and J 6 bases short, with 11 bases between. This CDR3 comprises 14 residues. The chain's CDR3 is CASSEDWAIDTQYF. The CDR3 coding sequence is TGTGCCAGCAGTGAAGACTGGGCGATCGATACGCAGTATTTT.

This clonotype was counted many times. This chain connects TRBV29-1 to TRBJ2-1; no clear D. The CDR3 totals 13 residues. Trimming cost V 6 bases and J 0 bases, with 9 bases left between them. Germline CDR1 is SQVTM and CDR2 is ANQGSEA. In DNA form, the CDR3 reads TGCAGCGTGGCTCGCAGCTCCTACAATGAGCAGTTCTTC. This gives the protein CSVARSSYNEQFF.